The rows below give T cell receptor beta chains drawn from one sample of a study of OX40 agonist ivuxolimab in advanced cancers. Here immunoSEQ multiplex PCR was the method, and the copy in TCRdb shows in-frame clones only, minus some. Altogether approximately 76,000 clones are present, roughly 85% being singletons, with the ten largest covering over 4.5%. Source: CD4+ or CD8+ T cells sorted from blood, taken in a trial of the OX40 agonist ivuxolimab. The origin of the receptors is an adult with an advanced solid tumor such as melanoma, head and neck, liver or kidney cancer. Each CDR3 is given with its conserved first and last residue. D genes are given only for firm matches. Rows may omit the clone size; those that give it use once, few, many or a size class.

clone size | J gene | D gene | V gene | CDR3 protein | CDR3 DNA
. | TRBJ2-2 | . | TRBV6-1 | CASSEMIQMNTGELFF | TGTGCCAGCAGTGAAATGATCCAAATGAACACCGGGGAGCTGTTTTTT
. | TRBJ1-3 | . | TRBV7-2 | CASSPPGRSSGNTIYF | TGTGCCAGCAGCCCTCCGGGCCGAAGCTCTGGAAACACCATATATTTT
. | TRBJ1-2 | . | TRBV18 | CASSPSARPRDVYGYTF | TGTGCCAGCTCACCATCTGCTAGACCGAGGGACGTTTATGGCTACACCTTC
once | TRBJ2-2 | . | TRBV4-3 | CASSREKLITGELFF | TGCGCCAGCAGCCGGGAAAAGTTGATCACCGGGGAGCTGTTTTTT
. | TRBJ2-1 | . | TRBV9 | CASSQGEGFYNEQFF | TGTGCCAGCAGCCAGGGGGAGGGATTCTACAATGAGCAGTTCTTC
few | TRBJ2-3 | . | TRBV5-6 | CASSGPTRWDTDTQYF | TGTGCCAGCAGCGGGCCGACTAGGTGGGACACAGATACGCAGTATTTT
. | TRBJ1-3 | . | TRBV5-1 | CASSPSSSGNTIYF | TGCGCCAGCAGCCCTTCGAGCTCTGGAAACACCATATATTTT
. | TRBJ1-1 | . | TRBV5-1 | CASAAGDDTEAFF | TGCGCCAGCGCCGCAGGGGATGACACTGAAGCTTTCTTT
. | TRBJ2-3 | . | TRBV15 | CATRKAAAGDTQYF | TGTGCCACCAGAAAGGCGGCGGCAGGAGATACGCAGTATTTT
. | TRBJ2-5 | . | TRBV28 | CASSGPPGSASQETQYF | TGTGCCAGCAGTGGACCCCCAGGTAGCGCCAGTCAAGAGACCCAGTACTTC
once | TRBJ1-1 | . | TRBV25-1 | CASSRGQENTEAFF | TGTGCCAGCAGTAGGGGCCAGGAGAACACTGAAGCTTTCTTT
. | TRBJ2-7 | . | TRBV7-2 | CASSYRALGDEQYF | TGTGCCAGCAGCTACAGGGCGTTGGGCGACGAGCAGTACTTC
. | TRBJ1-3 | . | TRBV5-6 | CASSPVGETRNTIYF | TGTGCCAGCAGCCCGGTTGGAGAGACTAGAAACACCATATATTTT
. | TRBJ2-3 | . | TRBV7-2 | CASSRGGPETDTQYF | TGTGCCAGCAGCCGAGGGGGGCCTGAGACAGATACGCAGTATTTT
once | TRBJ2-1 | . | TRBV6-5 | CASSYSSSHEQFF | TGTGCCAGCAGTTACTCGAGTAGCCATGAGCAGTTCTTC
. | TRBJ1-2 | . | TRBV28 | CASSLWPPPGLYGYTF | TGTGCCAGCAGTTTATGGCCACCCCCGGGGCTCTATGGCTACACCTTC
. | TRBJ1-3 | TRBD1 | TRBV23-1 | CASSHRGRGLPLSGNAIYF | TGCGCCAGCAGTCACAGGGGCAGGGGGCTCCCTTTATCTGGAAACGCCATATATTTT
few | TRBJ2-7 | TRBD2 | TRBV7-2 | CASSLTTSAVYEQYF | TGTGCCAGCAGCCTAACGACTAGCGCCGTCTACGAGCAGTACTTC
. | TRBJ1-1 | . | TRBV18 | CASSPRAGLNTEAFF | TGTGCCAGCTCACCTCGGGCAGGTTTGAACACTGAAGCTTTCTTT
. | TRBJ2-3 | . | TRBV5-1 | CASSRPADTQYF | TGCGCCAGCAGCAGACCCGCGGATACGCAGTATTTT
. | TRBJ2-1 | TRBD2 | TRBV9 | CASSPGGLAGEVSEQFF | TGTGCCAGCAGCCCAGGGGGCCTAGCGGGAGAAGTTAGTGAGCAGTTCTTC
. | TRBJ1-6 | TRBD1 | TRBV6-5 | CASTKGQPNSPLHF | TGTGCCAGCACCAAGGGACAGCCTAATTCACCCCTCCACTTT
. | TRBJ1-2 | . | TRBV9 | CASSAPEGLYGYTF | TGTGCCAGCAGCGCCCCCGAGGGTCTCTATGGCTACACCTTC
. | TRBJ1-1 | . | TRBV29-1 | CSVASESEAFF | TGCAGCGTTGCCTCTGAATCCGAAGCTTTCTTT
. | TRBJ1-3 | TRBD1 | TRBV5-1 | CASSFRGQGNTIYF | TGCGCCAGCAGCTTCCGGGGACAGGGAAACACCATATATTTT
. | TRBJ2-7 | . | TRBV7-2 | CASSPRGAFYEQYF | TGTGCCAGCAGCCCCCGGGGGGCTTTTTACGAGCAGTACTTC
few | TRBJ2-1 | TRBD2 | TRBV6-4 | CASSDSGREQQFF | TGTGCCAGCAGTGACTCGGGGCGGGAGCAACAGTTCTTC
. | TRBJ2-7 | TRBD1 | TRBV2 | CASSARQGTYEQYF | TGTGCCAGCAGCGCCCGACAGGGGACCTACGAGCAGTACTTC
. | TRBJ2-1 | . | TRBV2 | CASKRWQGIYNEQFF | TGTGCCAGCAAAAGGTGGCAGGGGATCTACAATGAGCAGTTCTTC
. | TRBJ2-2 | TRBD1 | TRBV10-1 | CASGQGPPNTGELFF | TGCGCCAGCGGACAGGGGCCTCCGAACACCGGGGAGCTGTTTTTT
. | TRBJ1-2 | . | TRBV11-2 | CASSLESRNYGYTF | TGTGCCAGCAGCTTAGAATCCCGTAACTATGGCTACACCTTC
once | TRBJ1-5 | . | TRBV5-6 | CASSWGTASNQPQHF | TGTGCCAGCAGCTGGGGGACGGCTAGCAATCAGCCCCAGCATTTT
. | TRBJ1-3 | . | TRBV6-1 | CASSEDAGGGNTIYF | TGTGCCAGCAGTGAAGACGCGGGGGGAGGAAACACCATATATTTT
. | TRBJ1-3 | . | TRBV19 | CASSANAGSGNTIYF | TGTGCCAGTAGTGCGAACGCAGGTTCTGGAAACACCATATATTTT
. | TRBJ2-7 | . | TRBV16 | CASSPSGGRPDF | TGTGCCAGCAGCCCTTCCGGAGGGAGGCCCGACTTC
. | TRBJ1-4 | . | TRBV15 | CATGTGTTNEKLFF | TGTGCCACAGGCACAGGGACGACTAATGAAAAACTGTTTTTT
. | TRBJ2-7 | . | TRBV18 | CASSPLEGASYEQYF | TGTGCCAGCTCACCTTTAGAAGGGGCGTCCTACGAGCAGTACTTC
once | TRBJ1-3 | . | TRBV11-2 | CASSLVLRAGGGNTIYF | TGTGCCAGCAGCTTAGTCCTCCGGGCTGGGGGTGGAAACACCATATATTTT
. | TRBJ1-1 | . | TRBV6-6 | CASSYMVNTEAFF | TGTGCCAGCAGTTATATGGTGAACACTGAAGCTTTCTTT
. | TRBJ2-6 | TRBD2 | TRBV2 | CASSYRLAGGPGANVLTF | TGTGCCAGCAGTTACCGACTAGCGGGGGGGCCTGGGGCCAACGTCCTGACTTTC
. | TRBJ1-1 | . | TRBV7-8 | CASSSGNQDVKAFF | TGTGCCAGCAGCTCGGGCAACCAGGATGTTAAAGCTTTCTTT
. | TRBJ1-5 | . | TRBV6-1 | CASSGDGDQPQHF | TGTGCCAGCAGTGGAGATGGGGATCAGCCCCAGCATTTT
few | TRBJ1-5 | . | TRBV19 | CASSIDLERPQHF | TGTGCCAGTAGTATAGACCTGGAGCGGCCCCAGCATTTT
. | TRBJ1-1 | TRBD1 | TRBV6-4 | CASRARTGSNTEAFF | TGTGCCAGCAGGGCACGGACAGGGTCTAACACTGAAGCTTTCTTT
. | TRBJ1-1 | . | TRBV6-5 | CASFLTTQDTEAFF | TGTGCCAGCTTTCTGACCACCCAAGACACTGAAGCTTTCTTT